The rows below give T cell receptor beta chains drawn from one sample of a study of technical replicates of blood from a handful of donors. Some clones are missing from TCRdb's copy, which holds only in-frame ones; the method was immunoSEQ multiplex PCR. The table lists around 50,000 clones, around 90% of them singletons, with about 3.9% in the top ten. The specimen sequenced was PBMCs. The receptors here all came from a human donor in good health. Some clones in this sample may be carry-over from other donors' samples. Both conserved end residues are part of each CDR3. The D gene is left open where the match is weak. Rows may omit the clone size; those that give it use once, few, many or a size class.

V gene: TRBV25-1; clone size: NA; D gene: TRBD1; J gene: TRBJ2-5; CDR3 DNA: TGTGCCAGCAGTGAGGCCGACAGGGTTGAGACCCAGTACTTC; CDR3 protein: CASSEADRVETQYF
V gene: TRBV4-3; clone size: NA; D gene: TRBD1; J gene: TRBJ1-2; CDR3 DNA: TGCGCCAGCAGCCAAGATGTAGCAGGGGGCTGGGGCTACACCTTC; CDR3 protein: CASSQDVAGGWGYTF
V gene: TRBV2; clone size: NA; D gene: NA; J gene: TRBJ1-5; CDR3 DNA: TGTGCCAGCAGTGGGTCAGTTCAGCCCCAGCATTTT; CDR3 protein: CASSGSVQPQHF
V gene: TRBV2; clone size: NA; D gene: NA; J gene: TRBJ1-2; CDR3 DNA: TGTGCCAGCAGTGAGCAGGGGAACTATGGCTACACCTTC; CDR3 protein: CASSEQGNYGYTF
V gene: TRBV19; clone size: NA; D gene: TRBD1; J gene: TRBJ1-5; CDR3 DNA: TGTGCCAGTAGTACACAGGGGAGCAATCAGCCCCAGCATTTT; CDR3 protein: CASSTQGSNQPQHF
V gene: TRBV20-1; clone size: NA; D gene: TRBD1; J gene: TRBJ1-2; CDR3 DNA: TGCAGTGCTGGGACAGGGGAAGGCTACACCTTC; CDR3 protein: CSAGTGEGYTF
V gene: TRBV11-2; clone size: NA; D gene: NA; J gene: TRBJ2-5; CDR3 DNA: TGTGCCAGCAGCTTAGCTATCCGAGAGACCCAGTACTTC; CDR3 protein: CASSLAIRETQYF
V gene: TRBV29-1; clone size: once; D gene: TRBD1; J gene: TRBJ1-1; CDR3 DNA: TGCAGCGTCGCCCCGGGACAGGGGGCATACACTGAAGCTTTCTTT; CDR3 protein: CSVAPGQGAYTEAFF
V gene: TRBV5-4; clone size: once; D gene: NA; J gene: TRBJ2-2; CDR3 DNA: TGTGCCAGCAGCTTGGCCAGGGAGAACACCGGGGAGCTGTTTTTT; CDR3 protein: CASSLARENTGELFF
V gene: TRBV27; clone size: NA; D gene: TRBD2; J gene: TRBJ2-1; CDR3 DNA: TGTGCCAGCAGTTCGAGGACTAGCGGACCCCCCTACAATGAGCAGTTCTTC; CDR3 protein: CASSSRTSGPPYNEQFF
V gene: TRBV5-1; clone size: NA; D gene: NA; J gene: TRBJ2-7; CDR3 DNA: TGCGCCAGCAGCCCGACTGGGGGGAGCGCCTACGAGCAGTACTTC; CDR3 protein: CASSPTGGSAYEQYF
V gene: TRBV5-1; clone size: NA; D gene: TRBD2; J gene: TRBJ2-1; CDR3 DNA: TGCGCCAGCAGCTTGGCGGGGACTAGCGGGGGAGCCTACAATGAGCAGTTCTTC; CDR3 protein: CASSLAGTSGGAYNEQFF
V gene: TRBV5-1; clone size: NA; D gene: NA; J gene: TRBJ2-5; CDR3 DNA: TGCGCCAGCAGCCCGGACAGACAAGAGACCCAGTACTTC; CDR3 protein: CASSPDRQETQYF
V gene: TRBV4-1; clone size: NA; D gene: TRBD1; J gene: TRBJ2-7; CDR3 DNA: TGCGCCAGCAGCCAAGAGGACAGGGTATCCTACGAGCAGTACTTC; CDR3 protein: CASSQEDRVSYEQYF
V gene: TRBV7-9; clone size: NA; D gene: TRBD2; J gene: TRBJ2-7; CDR3 DNA: TGTGCCAGCAGTCCTATAGCGGGGGGATCCCCCGAGCAGTACTTC; CDR3 protein: CASSPIAGGSPEQYF
V gene: TRBV6-5; clone size: NA; D gene: NA; J gene: TRBJ2-3; CDR3 DNA: TGTGCCAGCAGTTACAAGCACCCTAGCACAGATACGCAGTATTTT; CDR3 protein: CASSYKHPSTDTQYF
V gene: TRBV30; clone size: NA; D gene: NA; J gene: TRBJ1-2; CDR3 DNA: TGTGCCTGGAACCAGGGCCCGCCAGTTCGGGGCTACACCTTC; CDR3 protein: CAWNQGPPVRGYTF
V gene: TRBV6-6; clone size: NA; D gene: TRBD1; J gene: TRBJ1-2; CDR3 DNA: TGTGCCAGCAGTTTGGACAGGGGAGGGGCAACTAGGGGCTACACCTTC; CDR3 protein: CASSLDRGGATRGYTF
V gene: TRBV2; clone size: NA; D gene: NA; J gene: TRBJ2-5; CDR3 DNA: TGTGCCAGCAGTGAAGCGCCGGTTCGGAGGTTAAAGACCCAGTACTTC; CDR3 protein: CASSEAPVRRLKTQYF
V gene: TRBV2; clone size: NA; D gene: TRBD1; J gene: TRBJ1-5; CDR3 DNA: TGTGCCAGCACTGGACAGGTCAATCAGCCCCAGCATTTT; CDR3 protein: CASTGQVNQPQHF
V gene: TRBV6-5; clone size: NA; D gene: NA; J gene: TRBJ2-7; CDR3 DNA: TGTGCCAGCAGTATAGGCGCTGGCGGCTACGAGCAGTACTTC; CDR3 protein: CASSIGAGGYEQYF
V gene: TRBV4-2; clone size: NA; D gene: TRBD2; J gene: TRBJ2-7; CDR3 DNA: TGTGCCAGCAGACTTCAAGGACTAGCGGGGGCCTACGAGCAGTACTTC; CDR3 protein: CASRLQGLAGAYEQYF
V gene: TRBV4-3; clone size: NA; D gene: TRBD2; J gene: TRBJ2-5; CDR3 DNA: TGCGCCAGCAGCCAAGATCCTAGCGGGAGGACAGAGACCCAGTACTTC; CDR3 protein: CASSQDPSGRTETQYF
V gene: TRBV2; clone size: NA; D gene: TRBD1; J gene: TRBJ2-7; CDR3 DNA: TGTGCCAGCACGAGACAGGGGATTAGCGAGCAGTACTTC; CDR3 protein: CASTRQGISEQYF
V gene: TRBV4-3; clone size: once; D gene: NA; J gene: TRBJ2-1; CDR3 DNA: TGCGCCAGCAGCCATCAATTAACCCAGCGGACGGTCTACAATGAGCAGTTCTTC; CDR3 protein: CASSHQLTQRTVYNEQFF
V gene: TRBV19; clone size: NA; D gene: NA; J gene: TRBJ2-1; CDR3 DNA: TGTGCCAGTAGTCATCCGGGGACCTACAATGAGCAGTTCTTC; CDR3 protein: CASSHPGTYNEQFF
V gene: TRBV6-5; clone size: NA; D gene: TRBD1; J gene: TRBJ2-5; CDR3 DNA: TGTGCCAGCAGCTACGCCGGGACAGCACTGGAGACCCAGTACTTC; CDR3 protein: CASSYAGTALETQYF
V gene: TRBV2; clone size: NA; D gene: NA; J gene: TRBJ1-1; CDR3 DNA: TGTGCCAGCAGTGAAAGGGGAGGGAACACTGAAGCTTTCTTT; CDR3 protein: CASSERGGNTEAFF
V gene: TRBV28; clone size: NA; D gene: TRBD1; J gene: TRBJ1-1; CDR3 DNA: TGTGCCAGCAGCCTCCGGACAGGGGGGAACACTGAAGCTTTCTTT; CDR3 protein: CASSLRTGGNTEAFF
V gene: TRBV18; clone size: NA; D gene: TRBD1; J gene: TRBJ1-5; CDR3 DNA: TGTGCCAGCTCACCTGGGACAGGCAAGAGTCAGCCCCAGCATTTT; CDR3 protein: CASSPGTGKSQPQHF
V gene: TRBV7-2; clone size: NA; D gene: NA; J gene: TRBJ2-2; CDR3 DNA: TGTGCCAGCAGCTTAGCGGGTCTGGGGGCAGTCACCGGGGAGCTGTTTTTT; CDR3 protein: CASSLAGLGAVTGELFF
V gene: TRBV19; clone size: once; D gene: NA; J gene: TRBJ1-1; CDR3 DNA: TGTGCCAGTAGTATAATGGGAGGGACTGAAGCTTTCTTT; CDR3 protein: CASSIMGGTEAFF
V gene: TRBV5-1; clone size: NA; D gene: TRBD1; J gene: TRBJ1-2; CDR3 DNA: TGCGCCAGCAGCTTGGGCGACAGGGAAGTGGCCTATGGCTACACCTTC; CDR3 protein: CASSLGDREVAYGYTF
V gene: TRBV5-1; clone size: NA; D gene: NA; J gene: TRBJ2-2; CDR3 DNA: TGCGCCAGCAGCTTGGCCGGCGGCACCGGGGAGCTGTTTTTT; CDR3 protein: CASSLAGGTGELFF
V gene: TRBV29-1; clone size: NA; D gene: TRBD2; J gene: TRBJ2-7; CDR3 DNA: TGCAGCGTTCTGTCAGTCGAGACGACTAGCGGCCCGCCCTACGAGCAGTACTTC; CDR3 protein: CSVLSVETTSGPPYEQYF
V gene: TRBV27; clone size: NA; D gene: TRBD1; J gene: TRBJ1-6; CDR3 DNA: TGTGCCAGCGGGGGGGGACAGGGGGCATCGTCCTATAATTCACCCCTCCACTTT; CDR3 protein: CASGGGQGASSYNSPLHF
V gene: TRBV9; clone size: NA; D gene: NA; J gene: TRBJ2-5; CDR3 DNA: TGTGCCAGCAGCGTAGGTTCCGGGGGTGGTGAGACCCAGTACTTC; CDR3 protein: CASSVGSGGGETQYF
V gene: TRBV18; clone size: NA; D gene: TRBD1; J gene: TRBJ1-2; CDR3 DNA: TGTGCCAGCTCACCCGGGACAGGGGGCGACTATGGCTACACCTTC; CDR3 protein: CASSPGTGGDYGYTF
V gene: TRBV4-3; clone size: NA; D gene: TRBD1; J gene: TRBJ2-7; CDR3 DNA: TGCGCCAGCAGCCAAGCCCTGGGACAGGGGTTTCCCTACGAGCAGTACTTC; CDR3 protein: CASSQALGQGFPYEQYF
V gene: TRBV7-8; clone size: NA; D gene: NA; J gene: TRBJ2-4; CDR3 DNA: TGTGCCAGCAGCTTAGACTATAAAAACATTCAGTACTTC; CDR3 protein: CASSLDYKNIQYF
V gene: TRBV6-5; clone size: NA; D gene: NA; J gene: TRBJ2-7; CDR3 DNA: TGTGCCAGCACCAAAGAGGAGAAGCAGTACTTC; CDR3 protein: CASTKEEKQYF
V gene: TRBV25-1; clone size: once; D gene: NA; J gene: TRBJ1-3; CDR3 DNA: TGTGCCAGCAGTCGGGCGGGAACTGACTCTGGAAACACCATATATTTT; CDR3 protein: CASSRAGTDSGNTIYF
V gene: TRBV5-1; clone size: NA; D gene: TRBD1; J gene: TRBJ2-7; CDR3 DNA: TGCGCCAGCTCCCCGGGACAGGGATACAACGAGCAGTACTTC; CDR3 protein: CASSPGQGYNEQYF
V gene: TRBV14; clone size: NA; D gene: TRBD2; J gene: TRBJ2-1; CDR3 DNA: TGTGCCAGCAGCCAAGATAGCGGGATGGGTGAGCAGTTCTTC; CDR3 protein: CASSQDSGMGEQFF
V gene: TRBV11-2; clone size: NA; D gene: NA; J gene: TRBJ1-5; CDR3 DNA: TGTGCCAGCAGCTTAGGGTGGGAGGGGCACCAGCCCCAGCATTTT; CDR3 protein: CASSLGWEGHQPQHF
V gene: TRBV7-2; clone size: NA; D gene: TRBD1; J gene: TRBJ1-1; CDR3 DNA: TGTGCCAGCAGCAAGGGACAGGGGGGCACTGAAGCTTTCTTT; CDR3 protein: CASSKGQGGTEAFF
V gene: TRBV7-5; clone size: NA; D gene: NA; J gene: TRBJ1-1; CDR3 DNA: TGTGTCAGAAGCGACAACAGGGGTACACACACTGAAGCTTTCTTT; CDR3 protein: CVRSDNRGTHTEAFF
V gene: TRBV30; clone size: NA; D gene: TRBD1; J gene: TRBJ1-1; CDR3 DNA: TGTGCCTGGAGTGTTCCCGGGTCAGGGGGAACTGAAGCTTTCTTT; CDR3 protein: CAWSVPGSGGTEAFF
V gene: TRBV7-2; clone size: NA; D gene: TRBD2; J gene: TRBJ2-5; CDR3 DNA: TGTGCCAGCAGCGCGTGGGGACTAGCAGACCAAGAGACCCAGTACTTC; CDR3 protein: CASSAWGLADQETQYF
V gene: TRBV4-1; clone size: NA; D gene: TRBD2; J gene: TRBJ2-1; CDR3 DNA: TGCGCCAGCAGCCACCTCTTCCTAGCGGGGGGGGATGAGCAGTTCTTC; CDR3 protein: CASSHLFLAGGDEQFF
V gene: TRBV7-8; clone size: once; D gene: TRBD2; J gene: TRBJ2-7; CDR3 DNA: TGTGCCAGCAGCAGACTAGCGGGGGAGAGCCACGAGCAGTACTTC; CDR3 protein: CASSRLAGESHEQYF
V gene: TRBV7-2; clone size: once; D gene: NA; J gene: TRBJ2-3; CDR3 DNA: TGTGCCAGCAGCTTAGATGGGCAGGTTGCCGCAGATACGCAGTATTTT; CDR3 protein: CASSLDGQVAADTQYF
V gene: TRBV4-1; clone size: NA; D gene: NA; J gene: TRBJ1-2; CDR3 DNA: TGCGCCAGCAGCCACCCGACAGCCGGCTACTATGGCTACACCTTC; CDR3 protein: CASSHPTAGYYGYTF
V gene: TRBV4-3; clone size: few; D gene: TRBD1; J gene: TRBJ1-1; CDR3 DNA: TGCGCCAGCAGCCATGTCTTCAGGGGGCGCAAGGGCGAAGCTTTCTTT; CDR3 protein: CASSHVFRGRKGEAFF